This is a list of T cell receptor beta chains from one sample in a study of blood T cell repertoires in COVID-19. TCRdb keeps only in-frame clones here, not all; method: immunoSEQ multiplex PCR. The repertoire holds about 100,000 clones, 91% seen once, with around 15% in the top ten. Sequences were obtained from peripheral blood. These receptors were taken from a man aged 50-59 years with acute or convalescent COVID-19. Each CDR3 is given with its conserved first and last residue. Fields, in order: V gene, D gene, clone size, CDR3 protein. The D gene is left open where the match is weak. Size values are once, few and many counts, or a class for expanded clones, and some rows have none.

TRBV6-1,.,.,CASSETGGLLPQHF
TRBV4-2,.,.,CASSQEQGSGNQPQHF
TRBV7-6,TRBD2,.,CASSRLAGGLNTGELFF
TRBV7-7,TRBD2,.,CASSPPTSGQETQYF
TRBV5-1,.,.,CASSTGQAGNTIYF
TRBV11-3,TRBD1,.,CASSFWTGANTEAFF
TRBV5-1,.,.,CASSLVAGKYEQYF
TRBV27,.,.,CASSSLRPGLSYEQYF
TRBV6-2/TRBV6-3,TRBD1,.,CASSPGTASNQPQHF
TRBV2,.,.,CASSGQANSYEQYF
TRBV12-3/TRBV12-4,.,.,CASSFSGFYGYTF
TRBV3-1/TRBV3-2,.,.,CASSLPHNNSPLHF
TRBV12-3/TRBV12-4,.,.,CASSLQGQYEQYF
TRBV7-3,.,.,CASSPGDISNQPQHF
TRBV24-1,.,.,CATSGQGIVQPQHF
TRBV19,TRBD1,.,CASSLGQGSGNQPQHF
TRBV2,.,.,CASSLQETQYF
TRBV19,TRBD2,.,CASSQGLAAYEQYF
TRBV5-1,.,.,CASSEDSKWTEAFF
TRBV23-1,.,once,CASSHPGLMQSVGNQPQHF
TRBV4-1,TRBD1,.,CASSLRQGSNTEAFF
TRBV7-8,.,few,CASSSGSQGRDTEAFF
TRBV18,TRBD1,.,CASSPGQQETQYF
TRBV19,TRBD1,.,CASNPGQGRSNYGYTF
TRBV19,.,.,CASSSQGLRYF
TRBV5-1,.,few,CASSSGQIPYEQYF
TRBV5-6,TRBD1,.,CASSSGQSYNEQFF
TRBV5-6,.,once,CASSSLSQRQFSGNTIYF
TRBV7-9,.,.,CASSGEGTFDGYTF
TRBV5-1,.,once,CASSQLTSNEQFF
TRBV7-3,.,.,CASSFSPGSNYGYTF
TRBV2,.,.,CASTIISGDQPQHF
TRBV25-1,.,once,CASSESLGGTNYGYTF
TRBV7-9,.,.,CASWAGESYEQYF
TRBV10-3,TRBD2,.,CAISDAAGGPYEQYF
TRBV5-1,TRBD1,.,CASSLDRGRVYGYTF
TRBV9,.,.,CASSTGVGGETQYF
TRBV19,.,.,CASSIGTGFNQPQHF
TRBV4-2,TRBD1,.,CASSQVGTGPRDTEAFF
TRBV4-3,TRBD2,.,CASSQGLALETQYF
TRBV28,.,.,CASSFSGHEQYF
TRBV3-1/TRBV3-2,.,.,CASSQGGLGPEEDTQYF
TRBV28,TRBD1,once,CASSLGGQGANYGYTF
TRBV27,TRBD2,.,CASSVILAGLETQYF
TRBV6-5,.,few,CASSYSGGRNTEAFF
TRBV29-1,.,few,CSADRGEKLFF
TRBV5-1,.,few,CASSREPGNTIYF
TRBV9,TRBD2,.,CASSVADLAGAYEQYF
TRBV3-1/TRBV3-2,TRBD1,.,CASSQGGQGAGGNTIYF
TRBV13,.,.,CASSLKLNNEQFF
TRBV5-4,TRBD2,once,CASSGDPGGSTDTQYF
TRBV21-1,.,.,CASSKGHEQFF
TRBV27,.,once,CASSLTGRGVYEQYF
TRBV5-6,.,.,CASSFGSGDSGANVLTF
TRBV2,.,.,CASSVRQSEAFF
TRBV3-1/TRBV3-2,.,.,CASSQEISSDEQFF
TRBV6-5,TRBD2,.,CASSRLAVNTGELFF
TRBV28,.,.,CASSPRGLLFF
TRBV5-1,.,.,CASSPGQQETQYF
TRBV4-1,TRBD1,.,CASSQDGTGTGYSPLHF